Below are 32 T cell receptor beta chains sequenced from a single sample in a study of glioma-infiltrating T cells after dendritic cell vaccination (dated by TCRdb to the mid-2010s). Libraries were made using the immunoSEQ multiplex PCR assay. TCRdb re-hosts the immuneACCESS table, in-frame sequences only. Its copies lack some clones; in the studies checked, an unresolved V gene accounts for under half of them, and the cause for the rest is not known. This sample gives around 60,000 clones in total; more than 70% of them show up just once. Of the sample, around 8.3% is held by the ten largest clones. The time point label of this sample denotes: after dendritic cell vaccination, including at tumor progression/relapse. The sample consisted of blood, taken after dendritic cell vaccination. The receptors were gathered from a human donor with glioblastoma.

This clone appeared once. The CDR3, as DNA: TGTGCCACCAGCAGTTTAGCGAACACCATATATTTT. Translating it yields CATSSLANTIYF. J is TRBJ1-3 and V is TRBV15; no firm D call. V lost 3 bases and J 7 bases, leaving 7 bases between the germline ends. CDR3 size: 12 residues. Germline values: CDR1 LNHNV, CDR2 YYDKDF (reference sequence). Together with reference TRBV15 and TRBJ1-3, the CDR3 gives the full variable domain: DAMVIQNPRYQVTQFGKPVTLSCSQTLNHNVMYWYQQKSSQAPKLLFHYYDKDFNNEADTPDNFQSRRPNTSFCFLDIRSPGLGDTAMYLCATSSLANTIYFGEGSWLTVV.

This clone has just a few counts. This sequence joins TRBV6-5 and TRBJ2-5, with 9 bases aligning to TRBD2. In germline, CDR1 is MNHEY, CDR2 SVGAGI. Trimming took 4 bases from V and 5 from J; bases not matched to a gene: 11. The CDR3 loop spans 16 amino acids. The CDR3 bases are TGTGCCAGCAGTTTGACTGGCGGGGGGGCCCTGGAGACCCAGTACTTC. Protein sequence: CASSLTGGGALETQYF.

J is TRBJ1-2 and V is TRBV6-1; 7 nucleotides agree with TRBD1. This CDR3 comprises 14 residues. From germline, CDR1 is MNHNS and CDR2 SASEGT. Trimming took 5 bases from V and 8 from J; bases not matched to a gene: 11. CDR3 nucleotide sequence: TGTGCCAGCAGTAAAACCGGGACAGTGGAAGGCTACACCTTC. This sequence encodes CASSKTGTVEGYTF.

The rearrangement uses TRBV27 and TRBJ2-1; D unclear. The CDR3 runs 14 residues. The germline CDR1 and CDR2 sequences are MNHEY and SMNVEV (reference sequence). V lost 3 bases and J 8 bases, leaving 14 bases between the germline ends. The CDR3 sequence: CASSLSMVFYEQFF. The CDR3 DNA reads TGTGCCAGCAGTTTGTCTATGGTGTTCTATGAGCAGTTCTTC.

This clone was detected a few times. The CDR3 region has the DNA TGTGCCTGGGACAGGGGGACTAATGAAAAACTGTTTTTT. Translation gives CAWDRGTNEKLFF. This chain joins TRBV30 and TRBJ1-4, with 9 bases matching TRBD1. V shed 5 bases, J shed 2 bases, and the junction held 0 bases outside the gene matches. Germline-derived CDR1 and CDR2 are GTSNPN and SVGIG (reference sequence). This CDR3 is 13 amino acids long.

This chain joins TRBV19 and TRBJ2-7; TRBD1 matches 7 bases. The V gene's germline CDR1 is LNHDA and CDR2 SQIVND (reference sequence). The CDR3 sequence is 15 residues long. V dropped 5 bases and J dropped 6; count of bases not matched to a gene: 13. The CDR3 loop is CASSAFSGTVTEQYF. The CDR3, as DNA: TGTGCCAGTAGTGCCTTTTCCGGGACAGTCACCGAGCAGTACTTC.

The rearrangement joins TRBV4-1 to TRBJ2-3; TRBD2 matches 11 bases. V shed 4 bases and J 0 bases; nucleotides not matched to a gene: 15. Germline V CDR1 and CDR2: MGHRA, YSYEKL. The CDR3 is made up of 20 amino acids. For the CDR3, the DNA is TGCGCCAGCAGCCGCCCGGGACTAGCGGTATCATTTACTAGCACAGATACGCAGTATTTT. It is translated as CASSRPGLAVSFTSTDTQYF.

The V call is TRBV6-1, the J call TRBJ1-5, with 9 nucleotides matching TRBD1. The germline CDR1 and CDR2 sequences are MNHNS and SASEGT. The CDR3 consists of 13 residues. V was clipped by 6 bases and J by 7 bases; unmatched bases: 4. The CDR3 loop is CASSRQGDQPQHF. Written as DNA, the CDR3 is TGTGCCAGCAGCCGACAGGGGGACCAGCCCCAGCATTTT.

This clone occurred a few times. J is TRBJ2-3 and V is TRBV9; 9 nucleotides align to TRBD2. Germline V gene lookup returns CDR1 SGDLS and CDR2 YYNGEE. The CDR3 runs 16 residues. V dropped 4 bases and J dropped 3; count of bases not matched to a gene: 9. CDR3 coding DNA: TGTGCCAGCAGCCCCCGGGCGGGGGGGCCGACAGATACGCAGTATTTT. Its protein product is CASSPRAGGPTDTQYF.

This chain links TRBV19 with TRBJ2-7; 7 bases align to TRBD1. The junction had 4 bases not matched to a gene; V was cut back by 5 bases and J by 0 bases. Germline values: CDR1 LNHDA, CDR2 SQIVND (reference sequence). The CDR3 totals 14 residues. The DNA for the CDR3 is TGTGCCAGTAGTCGACAGGGTGCCTCCTACGAGCAGTACTTC. Its translation: CASSRQGASYEQYF.

This clone came up once. The chain is built from TRBV28 and TRBJ1-1; unclear D gene. Germline assignment: CDR1 MDHEN and CDR2 SYDVKM. V lost 4 bases and J 4 bases, leaving 13 bases between the germline ends. This CDR3 spans 14 amino acids. In nucleotides, the CDR3 is TGTGCCAGCAGTTCTACGGGCCGGGGCACTGAAGCTTTCTTT. Translation gives CASSSTGRGTEAFF.

The J gene is TRBJ2-7, the V gene TRBV27; a weak D match, TRBD1 (6 bases). CDR1 MNHEY and CDR2 SMNVEV come from the germline V gene (reference sequence). This CDR3 contains 13 residues. V was cut by 5 bases and J by 6 bases, with 14 bases left in between. The CDR3 reads CASSPTGNGEQYF. Written as DNA, the CDR3 is TGTGCCAGCAGTCCGACAGGAAACGGCGAGCAGTACTTC.

The V call is TRBV10-1, the J call TRBJ2-7; TRBD1 aligns across 7 bases. The CDR3 sequence is 15 residues long. V was clipped by 5 bases and J by 1 base; unmatched bases: 8. In germline, CDR1 is WNHNN, CDR2 SYGVQD (reference sequence). DNA for the CDR3: TGCGCCAGCAGTACAGGGGACCCTCTTTCCTACGAGCAGTACTTC. Translating gives CASSTGDPLSYEQYF.

In this sample, this clone turned up a few times. J is TRBJ2-3 and V is TRBV5-6; TRBD1 aligns across 12 bases. Germline-derived CDR1 and CDR2 are SGHDT and YYEEEE. Trimming cost V 1 base and J 6 bases; bases outside gene matches: 6. The CDR3 covers 16 residues. The CDR3 DNA follows: TGTGCCAGCAGCTTGTCGGGGACAGGGGGCCTTGATACGCAGTATTTT. As protein: CASSLSGTGGLDTQYF. Filled out from reference TRBV5-6 and TRBJ2-3, the complete variable domain reads DAGVTQSPTHLIKTRGQQVTLRCSPKSGHDTVSWYQQALGQGPQFIFQYYEEEERQRGNFPDRFSGHQFPNYSSELNVNALLLGDSALYLCASSLSGTGGLDTQYFGPGTRLTVL.

The J gene is TRBJ1-6, the V gene TRBV30; maybe TRBD1 (5 bases). CDR3 size: 11 residues. The germline V gene has CDR1 GTSNPN and CDR2 SVGIG (reference sequence). The V gene lost 1 base and the J gene lost 18 bases, with 13 bases spanning the gap. The DNA for the CDR3 is TGTGCCTGGAGTGACGGGACTCCGACCCACTTT. It codes for CAWSDGTPTHF.

The V and J genes are TRBV6-5 and TRBJ2-7; the D gene is possibly TRBD1 (6 bases). The CDR3 runs 11 residues. Looked up from germline, CDR1 is MNHEY and CDR2 is SVGAGI. V gave up 4 bases and J gave up 7 bases, with 8 bases separating them. CDR3 protein: CASSLRGEQYF. CDR3 nucleotide sequence: TGTGCCAGCAGTTTAAGGGGGGAGCAGTACTTC.

The chain couples TRBV2 to TRBJ2-7, with 9 bases fitting TRBD1. V shed 3 bases and J 4 bases; nucleotides not matched to a gene: 4. Germline CDR1 and CDR2: SNHLY and FYNNEI. The CDR3 length is 14 residues. As DNA, the CDR3 is TGTGCCAGCAGTGATTTGGGACAGGGATACGAGCAGTACTTC. This codes for CASSDLGQGYEQYF.

The chain combines TRBV2 with TRBJ1-3; TRBD1 agrees at 8 bases. The germline V gene has CDR1 SNHLY and CDR2 FYNNEI. Germline trimming cut 6 bases from V and 4 bases from J; bases unmatched to any gene: 8. There are 15 residues in the CDR3. The CDR3 bases are TGTGCCAGCAGGTGGACAGGGTCTTCCGGAAACACCATATATTTT. Translation: CASRWTGSSGNTIYF.

This chain connects TRBV15 to TRBJ1-4, with D maybe TRBD1 (6 bases). The germline CDR1 and CDR2 sequences are LNHNV and YYDKDF (reference sequence). The CDR3 runs 16 residues. Trimming pared 0 bases from V and 8 bases from J, leaving 16 bases between. The chain's CDR3 is CATSRDFQGLLEKLFF. The CDR3 region has the DNA TGTGCCACCAGCAGAGATTTTCAGGGGCTTCTCGAAAAACTGTTTTTT.

This sequence joins TRBV5-6 and TRBJ2-7; TRBD2 might be the D (5 bases). CDR1 and CDR2 (germline): SGHDT, YYEEEE. The CDR3 is made up of 16 amino acids. The V gene lost 0 bases and the J gene lost 3 bases, with 16 bases spanning the gap. The CDR3 DNA is TGTGCCAGCAGCTTGGATCCCGGGGTCGGATACTACGAGCAGTACTTC. This encodes CASSLDPGVGYYEQYF.

As regards this clone: One end of the junction is discordant with germline, which a read error may explain. The chain combines TRBV29-1 with TRBJ2-7; weak D call: TRBD2 (5 bases). Germline V gives CDR1 SQVTM, CDR2 ANQGSEA. The CDR3 is made up of 12 amino acids. The CDR3 here is CSVASSGELPKF. The CDR3 bases are TGCAGCGTTGCGTCCAGTGGGGAGCTCCCCAAATTC.

The CDR3 loop reads CASRAEGATNEKLFF. The DNA for the CDR3 is TGTGCCAGCAGAGCAGAGGGCGCAACTAATGAAAAACTGTTTTTT. The rearrangement joins TRBV6-5 to TRBJ1-4, with unresolved D. CDR3 length equals 15 residues. Germline V gene lookup returns CDR1 MNHEY and CDR2 SVGAGI. V lost 6 bases to trimming and J lost 0 bases, with 11 bases between them.

The chain links TRBV9 to TRBJ1-5; D gene ambiguous. Trimming left V 0 bases short and J 4 bases short, with 11 bases between. Germline assignment: CDR1 SGDLS and CDR2 YYNGEE. The CDR3 sequence is 15 residues long. DNA for the CDR3: TGTGCCAGCAGCGTAGGATCGGCGGATAATCAGCCCCAGCATTTT. It codes for CASSVGSADNQPQHF. Based on the CDR3 plus reference TRBV9 and TRBJ1-5, the full variable domain is DSGVTQTPKHLITATGQRVTLRCSPRSGDLSVYWYQQSLDQGLQFLIQYYNGEERAKGNILERFSAQQFPDLHSELNLSSLELGDSALYFCASSVGSADNQPQHFGDGTRLSIL.

For this clone: The junction departs from germline at one end; a sequencing error may be responsible. This sample also contains other DNA sequences that code for the same CDR3. J is TRBJ1-6 and V is TRBV9, with D perhaps matching TRBD1 (6 bases). Germline loops: CDR1 SGDLS, CDR2 YYNGEE. The CDR3 runs 15 residues. Written as DNA, the CDR3 is TGTGCCAGCAGCGAGGGACACCAGCGCAATTCCCCCCTCCACTTT. It codes for CASSEGHQRNSPLHF.

This clone was observed a few times. This chain connects TRBV29-1 to TRBJ2-5; D uncertain. Germline values: CDR1 SQVTM, CDR2 ANQGSEA. V was cut by 7 bases and J by 3 bases, with 6 bases left in between. The CDR3 has 10 amino acids. In DNA form, the CDR3 reads TGCAGCGCCAGAAAAGAGACCCAGTACTTC. Translated: CSARKETQYF.

J is TRBJ1-5 and V is TRBV7-9; maybe TRBD1 (5 bases). Germline lookup yields CDR1 SEHNR and CDR2 FQNEAQ (reference sequence). V was clipped by 1 base and J by 5 bases, with 12 bases between them. This CDR3 has 15 amino acids. In nucleotides, the CDR3 is TGTGCCAGCAGCTTAGACTCAGGGTGGGATCAGCCCCAGCATTTT. It specifies CASSLDSGWDQPQHF.

CDR3 sequence (DNA): TGTGCCTGGAGTCCCCTCGGAGGCAAGGACACTGAAGCTTTCTTT. Encoded protein: CAWSPLGGKDTEAFF. V gene TRBV30 combines with J gene TRBJ1-1; D gene ambiguous. Germline-derived CDR1 and CDR2 are GTSNPN and SVGIG (reference sequence). V lost 2 bases to trimming and J lost 3 bases, with 16 bases between them. The CDR3 is 15 residues long.

The rearrangement uses TRBV18 and TRBJ2-2, with TRBD2 matching over 8 bases. CDR3 length: 17 residues. Germline V gene lookup returns CDR1 KGHSH and CDR2 LQKENI. V gave up 3 bases and J gave up 5 bases; unmatched junction bases: 11. CDR3 bases: TGTGCCAGCTCACCTCCTATAGCGGGGTTTGATACCGGGGAGCTGTTTTTT. Translating gives CASSPPIAGFDTGELFF. The whole variable domain, remainder taken from reference TRBV18 and TRBJ2-2, is NAGVMQNPRHLVRRRGQEARLRCSPMKGHSHVYWYRQLPEEGLKFMVYLQKENIIDESGMPKERFSAEFPKEGPSILRIQQVVRGDSAAYFCASSPPIAGFDTGELFFGEGSRLTVL.

The chain joins TRBV4-2 to TRBJ1-4, with 7 bases fitting TRBD1. The trim removed 4 bases at V and 8 bases at J, leaving 10 bases unmatched. This CDR3 comprises 15 residues. Germline CDR1 and CDR2: LGHNA and YNFKEQ. The CDR3 nucleotides read TGTGCCAGCAGCCCGAGGACAGGAGGACCCGAAAAACTGTTTTTT. Translation: CASSPRTGGPEKLFF.

The V call is TRBV7-9, the J call TRBJ1-2; possibly TRBD1 for D (5 bases). Trimming pared 5 bases from V and 4 bases from J, leaving 11 bases between. This CDR3 has 13 amino acids. In germline, CDR1 is SEHNR, CDR2 FQNEAQ (reference sequence). The CDR3 sequence: CASSTDSLYGYTF. The CDR3 DNA follows: TGTGCCAGCAGCACCGACAGTCTCTATGGCTACACCTTC.

This clone appeared a few times. The chain employs TRBV7-9 and TRBJ2-2; tentative D call: TRBD1 (6 bases). The CDR3 is 17 residues long. The germline V and J ends were trimmed by 3 bases and 3 bases, with 17 bases remaining between them. Germline CDR1 reads SEHNR; CDR2 reads FQNEAQ (reference sequence). DNA for the CDR3: TGTGCCAGCAGCTTGGGGCCGGCAGGGGCCCACACCGGGGAGCTGTTTTTT. Amino acids: CASSLGPAGAHTGELFF.

The chain carries TRBV4-1 and TRBJ2-7, with D uncertain. The CDR3 length is 15 residues. Germline assignment: CDR1 MGHRA and CDR2 YSYEKL. Trimming removed 0 bases from V and 1 base from J, with 10 bases in between. The CDR3 sequence is CASSQDNYLSYEQYF. In DNA, the CDR3 is TGCGCCAGCAGCCAAGACAACTACTTGTCCTACGAGCAGTACTTC.